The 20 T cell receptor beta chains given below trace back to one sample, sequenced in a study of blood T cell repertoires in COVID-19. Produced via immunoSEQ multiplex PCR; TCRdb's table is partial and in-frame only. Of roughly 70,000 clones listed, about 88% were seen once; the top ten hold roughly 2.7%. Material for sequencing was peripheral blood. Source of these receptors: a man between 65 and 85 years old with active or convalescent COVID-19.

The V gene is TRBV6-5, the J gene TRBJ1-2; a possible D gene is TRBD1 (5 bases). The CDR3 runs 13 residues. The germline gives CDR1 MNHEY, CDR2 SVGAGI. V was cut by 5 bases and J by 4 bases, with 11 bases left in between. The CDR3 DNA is TGTGCCAGCAGTATTCAGGGACTCTATGGCTACACCTTC. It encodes CASSIQGLYGYTF.

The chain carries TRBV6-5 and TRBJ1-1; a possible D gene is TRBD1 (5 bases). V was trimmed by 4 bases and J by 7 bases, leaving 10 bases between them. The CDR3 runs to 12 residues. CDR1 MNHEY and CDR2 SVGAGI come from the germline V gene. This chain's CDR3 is CASSSQGSEAFF. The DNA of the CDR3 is TGTGCCAGCAGTTCTCAGGGCAGTGAAGCTTTCTTT.

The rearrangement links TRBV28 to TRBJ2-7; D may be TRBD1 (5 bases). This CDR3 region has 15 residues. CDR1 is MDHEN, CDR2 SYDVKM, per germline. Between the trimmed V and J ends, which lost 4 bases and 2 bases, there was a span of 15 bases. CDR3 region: CASSSSRTPTYEQYF. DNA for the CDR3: TGTGCCAGCAGTTCATCTCGGACACCCACCTACGAGCAGTACTTC.

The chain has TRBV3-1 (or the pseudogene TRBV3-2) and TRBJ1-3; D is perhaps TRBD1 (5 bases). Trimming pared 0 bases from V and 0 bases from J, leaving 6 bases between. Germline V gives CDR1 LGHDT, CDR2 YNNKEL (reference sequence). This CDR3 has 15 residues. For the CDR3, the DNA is TGTGCCAGCAGCCAAGAGACAGTCTCTGGAAACACCATATATTTT. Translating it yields CASSQETVSGNTIYF.

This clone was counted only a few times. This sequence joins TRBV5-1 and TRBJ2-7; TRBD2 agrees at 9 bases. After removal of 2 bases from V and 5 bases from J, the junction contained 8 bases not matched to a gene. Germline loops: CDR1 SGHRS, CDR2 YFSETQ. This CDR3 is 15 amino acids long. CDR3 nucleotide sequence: TGCGCCAGCAGCTTTGCGGGACTAGCTGGGAACGAGCAGTACTTC. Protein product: CASSFAGLAGNEQYF.

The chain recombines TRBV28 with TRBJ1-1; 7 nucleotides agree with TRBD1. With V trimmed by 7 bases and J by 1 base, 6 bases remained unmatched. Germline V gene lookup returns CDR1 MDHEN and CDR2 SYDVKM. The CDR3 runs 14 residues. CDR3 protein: CASTTGAGNTEAFF. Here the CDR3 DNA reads TGTGCCAGCACTACAGGGGCGGGGAACACTGAAGCTTTCTTT.

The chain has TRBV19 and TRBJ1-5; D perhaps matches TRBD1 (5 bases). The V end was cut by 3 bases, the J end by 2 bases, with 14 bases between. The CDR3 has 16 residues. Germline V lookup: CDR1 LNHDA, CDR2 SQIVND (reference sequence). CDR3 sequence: CASSMMGQGGNQPQHF. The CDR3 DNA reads TGTGCCAGTAGTATGATGGGGCAGGGCGGCAATCAGCCCCAGCATTTT.

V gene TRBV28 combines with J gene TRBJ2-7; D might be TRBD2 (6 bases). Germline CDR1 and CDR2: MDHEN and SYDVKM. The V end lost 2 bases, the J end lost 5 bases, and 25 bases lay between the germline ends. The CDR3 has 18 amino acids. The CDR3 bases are TGTGCCAGCAGTTTAGTGAAGAGCCTCTTCGGGGGTTTCAACGAGCAGTACTTC. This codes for CASSLVKSLFGGFNEQYF.

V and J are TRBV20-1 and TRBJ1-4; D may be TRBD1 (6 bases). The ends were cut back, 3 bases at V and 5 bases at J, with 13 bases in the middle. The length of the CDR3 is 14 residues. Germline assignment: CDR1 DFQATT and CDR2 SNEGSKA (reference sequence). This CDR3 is CSASPTQGNEKLFF. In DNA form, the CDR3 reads TGCAGTGCTAGTCCTACTCAGGGGAATGAAAAACTGTTTTTT.

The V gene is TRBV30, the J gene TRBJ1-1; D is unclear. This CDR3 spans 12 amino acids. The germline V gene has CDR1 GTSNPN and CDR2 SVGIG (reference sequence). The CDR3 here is CAGSLVNTEAFF. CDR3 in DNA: TGTGCGGGGAGCTTGGTGAACACTGAAGCTTTCTTT.

CDR3 sequence: CASSFQGDRDYGYTF. The DNA for the CDR3 is TGTGCCAGCAGCTTCCAGGGGGACAGGGACTATGGCTACACCTTC. V gene TRBV5-6 combines with J gene TRBJ1-2, with 9 positions matching TRBD1. CDR3 length: 15 residues. V was clipped by 2 bases and J by 3 bases; unmatched bases: 5. The germline gives CDR1 SGHDT, CDR2 YYEEEE. The full variable domain, its missing parts supplied by reference TRBV5-6 and TRBJ1-2, is DAGVTQSPTHLIKTRGQQVTLRCSPKSGHDTVSWYQQALGQGPQFIFQYYEEEERQRGNFPDRFSGHQFPNYSSELNVNALLLGDSALYLCASSFQGDRDYGYTFGSGTRLTVV.

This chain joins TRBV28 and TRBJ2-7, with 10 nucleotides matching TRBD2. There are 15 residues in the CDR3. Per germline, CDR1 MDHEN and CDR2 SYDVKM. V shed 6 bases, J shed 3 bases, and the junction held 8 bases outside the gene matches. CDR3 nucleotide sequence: TGTGCCAGCAGCTACCCCGGGACTAGCGACTACGAGCAGTACTTC. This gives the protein CASSYPGTSDYEQYF.

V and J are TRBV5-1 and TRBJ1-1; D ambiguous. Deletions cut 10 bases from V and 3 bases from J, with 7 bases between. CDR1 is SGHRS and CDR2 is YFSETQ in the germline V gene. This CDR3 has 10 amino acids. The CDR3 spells CARGDTEAFF. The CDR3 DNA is TGCGCCCGCGGGGACACTGAAGCTTTCTTT. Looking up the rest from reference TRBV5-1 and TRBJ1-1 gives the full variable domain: KAGVTQTPRYLIKTRGQQVTLSCSPISGHRSVSWYQQTPGQGLQFLFEYFSETQRNKGNFPGRFSGRQFSNSRSEMNVSTLELGDSALYLCARGDTEAFFGQGTRLTVV.

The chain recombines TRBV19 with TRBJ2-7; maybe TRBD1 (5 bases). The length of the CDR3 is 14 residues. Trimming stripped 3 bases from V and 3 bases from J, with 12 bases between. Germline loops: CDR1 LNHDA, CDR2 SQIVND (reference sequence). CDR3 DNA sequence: TGTGCCAGTAGTATTCAGGGAAGGGGCTACGAGCAGTACTTC. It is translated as CASSIQGRGYEQYF.

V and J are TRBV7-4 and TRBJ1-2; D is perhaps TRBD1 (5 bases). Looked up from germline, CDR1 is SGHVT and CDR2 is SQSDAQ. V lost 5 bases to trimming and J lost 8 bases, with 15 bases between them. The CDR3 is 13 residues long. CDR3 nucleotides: TGTGCCAGCAGCGGGCGGGACCGTAAGGGCTACACCTTC. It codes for CASSGRDRKGYTF.

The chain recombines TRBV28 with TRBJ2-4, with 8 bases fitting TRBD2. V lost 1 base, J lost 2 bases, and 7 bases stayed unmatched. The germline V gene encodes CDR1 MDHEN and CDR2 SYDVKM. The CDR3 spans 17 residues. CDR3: CASSLLASGRPKNIQYF. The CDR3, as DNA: TGTGCCAGCAGTTTATTGGCTAGCGGGCGTCCCAAAAACATTCAGTACTTC. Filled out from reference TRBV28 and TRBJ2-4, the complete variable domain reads DVKVTQSSRYLVKRTGEKVFLECVQDMDHENMFWYRQDPGLGLRLIYFSYDVKMKEKGDIPEGYSVSREKKERFSLILESASTNQTSMYLCASSLLASGRPKNIQYFGAGTRLSVL.

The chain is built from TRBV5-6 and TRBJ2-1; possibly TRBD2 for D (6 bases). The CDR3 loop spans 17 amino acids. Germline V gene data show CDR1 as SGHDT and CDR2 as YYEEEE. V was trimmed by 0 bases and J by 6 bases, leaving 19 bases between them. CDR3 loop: CASSLAGTSSGVNEQFF. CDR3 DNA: TGTGCCAGCAGCTTGGCTGGAACTAGCTCGGGTGTCAATGAGCAGTTCTTC.

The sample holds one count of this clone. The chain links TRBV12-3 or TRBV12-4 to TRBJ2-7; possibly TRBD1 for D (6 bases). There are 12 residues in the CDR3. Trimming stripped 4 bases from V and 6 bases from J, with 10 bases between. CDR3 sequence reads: CASSSGQLEQYF. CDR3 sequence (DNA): TGTGCCAGCAGTTCTGGACAGCTCGAGCAGTACTTC.

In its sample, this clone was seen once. The CDR3: CASSIDNSGNTIYF. CDR3 bases: TGTGCCAGTAGTATTGACAACTCTGGAAACACCATATATTTT. This chain connects TRBV19 to TRBJ1-3; D is uncertain. The V end was cut by 3 bases, the J end by 0 bases, with 6 bases between. Germline-derived CDR1 and CDR2 are LNHDA and SQIVND (reference sequence). This CDR3 region has 14 residues.

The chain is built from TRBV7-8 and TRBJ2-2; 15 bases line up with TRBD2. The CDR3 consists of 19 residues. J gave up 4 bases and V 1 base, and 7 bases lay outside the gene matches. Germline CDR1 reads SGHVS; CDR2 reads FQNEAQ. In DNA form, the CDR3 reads TGTGCCAGCAGCTTAGTCCCCCCGGGACTAGCGGGAGGCACCGGGGAGCTGTTTTTT. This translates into CASSLVPPGLAGGTGELFF.